This is a list of T cell receptor beta chains from one sample in a study of early T cells in non-severe SARS-CoV-2 infection. MiXCR, run by TCRdb on the 5' RACE reads, gives a single entry per CDR3 protein. This repertoire shows about 56,000 distinct CDR3 sequences, over 9.5% found once; its top ten account for around 6%. Source material: whole blood. The origin of the receptors is an adult who was a healthcare worker with PCR-confirmed SARS-CoV-2 infection or an uninfected control (not recorded which). The CDR3 runs from the conserved cysteine through the conserved F or W. The D gene is left open where the match is weak. Clone size is given for some rows only: seen once, a few or many times, or a class if the clone is expanded.

TRBJ1-2	.	TRBV3-1	.	TGTGCCAGCAGCCGTCGGGCAGCCAATGGCTACACCTTC	CASSRRAANGYTF
TRBJ2-2	.	TRBV7-2	many	TGTGCCAGCAGCAACTACGGTGTAGGGACCGGGGAGCTGTTTTTT	CASSNYGVGTGELFF
TRBJ1-6	TRBD1	TRBV5-1	many	TGCGCCAGCAGCTTGCGACAGGGGAATTCACCCCTCCACTTT	CASSLRQGNSPLHF
TRBJ1-1	TRBD1	TRBV6-5	many	TGTGCCAGCAGTAGACAGGGCCGTGAAGCTTTCTTT	CASSRQGREAFF
TRBJ2-7	TRBD1	TRBV6-5	few	TGTGCCAGCAGTTTTAAGGGGGCCAGCACCTACGAGCAGTACTTC	CASSFKGASTYEQYF
TRBJ2-2	.	TRBV20-1	many	TGCAGTGCTAGACAGGGTGGAGCCGGGGAGCTGTTTTTT	CSARQGGAGELFF
TRBJ2-1	TRBD2	TRBV20-1	few	TGCAGTGCTCCTCTGGCGGGAGGGGCTGATGAGCAGTTCTTC	CSAPLAGGADEQFF
TRBJ2-7	TRBD1	TRBV7-2	few	TGTGCCAGCAGCTTACTGGGACAGGGGATATACGAGCAGTACTTC	CASSLLGQGIYEQYF
TRBJ2-2	.	TRBV19	many	TGTGCCAGTAGTATATCCGGCCTGATCGGAAACACCGGGGAGCTGTTTTTT	CASSISGLIGNTGELFF
TRBJ2-2	TRBD2	TRBV30	many	TGTGCCTGGAGTGTTGGGGGGGCGAACACCGGGGAGCTGTTTTTT	CAWSVGGANTGELFF
TRBJ1-2	.	TRBV15	many	TGTGCCACCAGGGAGATCACTGCTAACTATGGCTACACCTTC	CATREITANYGYTF
TRBJ2-1	.	TRBV3-1	few	TGTGCCAGCAGCCAAAGGGACGGGGGGCAGTTCTTC	CASSQRDGGQFF
TRBJ1-2	.	TRBV19	many	TGTGCCAGTAGTAAGACGAGGGCTAACTATGGCTACACCTTC	CASSKTRANYGYTF
TRBJ2-1	.	TRBV28	.	TGTGCCAGCAGTTTCGGCTATCGGAACGGTGAGCAGTTCTTC	CASSFGYRNGEQFF
TRBJ1-4	.	TRBV6-5	many	TGTGCCAGCAGTTACAACCTGGGTGAAAAACTGTTTTTT	CASSYNLGEKLFF
TRBJ2-1	TRBD2	TRBV15	.	TGTGCCACCAGCAGAGATCGAACTAGCGGGAATGAGCAGTTCTTC	CATSRDRTSGNEQFF
TRBJ2-3	.	TRBV18	.	TGTGCCAGCTCAAGGTCGAACGCGGGGAGCACAGATACGCAGTATTTT	CASSRSNAGSTDTQYF
TRBJ2-1	TRBD2	TRBV7-6	.	TGTGCCAGCAGCTTGGGCCTTACCGGGACTAGCGGGAGATGGGATGAGCAGTTCTTC	CASSLGLTGTSGRWDEQFF
TRBJ2-1	.	TRBV7-6	many	TGTGCCAGCAGCTTGGCCCCGGGAGTAGCCTACAATGAGCAGTTCTTC	CASSLAPGVAYNEQFF
TRBJ1-1	.	TRBV6-6	few	TGTGCCAGCAGTTACGACGGTTACACTGAAGCTTTCTTT	CASSYDGYTEAFF
TRBJ1-1	.	TRBV7-2	many	TGTGCCAGCAGCTCCTCACGTAACACTGAAGCTTTCTTT	CASSSSRNTEAFF
TRBJ1-1	TRBD1	TRBV6-2/TRBV6-3	few	TGTGCCAGCAGACCCACAGGGGGAAGCACTGAAGCTTTCTTT	CASRPTGGSTEAFF
TRBJ1-6	TRBD1	TRBV9	many	TGTGCCAGCAGCGTAGGGACAGGGAATTCACCCCTCCACTTT	CASSVGTGNSPLHF
TRBJ2-7	.	TRBV7-9	few	TGTGCCAGCACCTCCACTGCGGACGCAGCCTACGAGCAGTACTTC	CASTSTADAAYEQYF
TRBJ1-5	.	TRBV20-1	many	TGCAGTGCGCGGGTGGGCGGCCGGGATCAGCCCCAGCATTTT	CSARVGGRDQPQHF
TRBJ2-3	.	TRBV19	few	TGTGCCAGTGTACCAAATACTCTTCCTAGAGGGGCAGATACGCAGTATTTT	CASVPNTLPRGADTQYF
TRBJ1-5	.	TRBV5-1	many	TGCGCCAGCAGCTTCCACACGGAGCCCCAGCATTTT	CASSFHTEPQHF
TRBJ2-2	.	TRBV5-4	many	TGTGCCAGCAGCCCGGGATCGTTCACCGGGGAGCTGTTTTTT	CASSPGSFTGELFF
TRBJ1-2	.	TRBV10-3	few	TGTGCCATCGGAAGGGATCTCAACTATGGCTACACCTTC	CAIGRDLNYGYTF
TRBJ1-1	.	TRBV29-1	few	TGCAGCGCTGTAGAGGGGAGGACTGAAGCTTTCTTT	CSAVEGRTEAFF
TRBJ2-1	TRBD2	TRBV20-1	many	TGCAGTGCTAGAGATCCCGGGACTAGCGGGAGCTATGAGCAGTTCTTC	CSARDPGTSGSYEQFF
TRBJ1-2	.	TRBV12-3/TRBV12-4	few	TGTGCCAGCAGTTTAGGTGTCTATGGCTACACCTTC	CASSLGVYGYTF
TRBJ2-6	.	TRBV13	few	TGTGCCAGCAGCCCCGACGGGGCCAACGTCCTGACTTTC	CASSPDGANVLTF
TRBJ2-1	TRBD2	TRBV24-1	many	TGTGCCACCAGTGTATCGAGCGGGAGAAACGATGAGCAGTTCTTC	CATSVSSGRNDEQFF
TRBJ2-7	TRBD1	TRBV6-6	many	TGTGCCAGCAGTTACGGACAGGGGTCGAACGAGCAGTACTTC	CASSYGQGSNEQYF
TRBJ2-7	.	TRBV6-7	.	TGTGCCAGCAGTTACTCGGGCGGCTCCTACGAGCAGTACTTC	CASSYSGGSYEQYF
TRBJ1-2	.	TRBV6-2/TRBV6-3	many	TGTGCCAGCAGTTACGTCCAGCGCGCTAACTATGGCTACACCTTC	CASSYVQRANYGYTF
TRBJ2-5	.	TRBV5-5	few	TGTGCCAGCAGCTTGGTAGTTAGCTACCAAGAGACCCAGTACTTC	CASSLVVSYQETQYF
TRBJ2-7	.	TRBV12-3/TRBV12-4	.	TGTGCCACCTTAGGGACACCTACCTACGAGCAGTACTTC	CATLGTPTYEQYF
TRBJ2-2	TRBD1	TRBV6-6	few	TGTGCCAGCAGTCAATGGACAGGGGGCACCGGGGAGCTGTTTTTT	CASSQWTGGTGELFF
TRBJ2-7	.	TRBV10-2	few	TGCGCCAGCCGGCGTCAGGCGAGTTCCTACGAGCAGTACTTC	CASRRQASSYEQYF
TRBJ2-5	.	TRBV13	many	TGTGCCAGCAGCTCACCGTACCAACCGGACCAAGAGACCCAGTACTTC	CASSSPYQPDQETQYF
TRBJ2-3	.	TRBV13	many	TGTGCCAGCAGCCTATCAGATACGCAGTATTTT	CASSLSDTQYF
TRBJ2-1	.	TRBV14	.	TGTGCCAGCAGCCAAGCCGCTAGGCAGTTCTTC	CASSQAARQFF
TRBJ2-7	.	TRBV7-9	few	TGTGCCAGCAGCCCCCTCGGCGGAACCTCCTACGAGCAGTACTTC	CASSPLGGTSYEQYF
TRBJ2-1	.	TRBV7-2	many	TGTGCCAGCAGCTTTAGGACAGCCAACCGGAATGAGCAGTTCTTC	CASSFRTANRNEQFF
TRBJ2-7	.	TRBV7-2	many	TGTGCCAGCAGCTTGAGCAGGGTTGGAGAAGAGCAGTACTTC	CASSLSRVGEEQYF